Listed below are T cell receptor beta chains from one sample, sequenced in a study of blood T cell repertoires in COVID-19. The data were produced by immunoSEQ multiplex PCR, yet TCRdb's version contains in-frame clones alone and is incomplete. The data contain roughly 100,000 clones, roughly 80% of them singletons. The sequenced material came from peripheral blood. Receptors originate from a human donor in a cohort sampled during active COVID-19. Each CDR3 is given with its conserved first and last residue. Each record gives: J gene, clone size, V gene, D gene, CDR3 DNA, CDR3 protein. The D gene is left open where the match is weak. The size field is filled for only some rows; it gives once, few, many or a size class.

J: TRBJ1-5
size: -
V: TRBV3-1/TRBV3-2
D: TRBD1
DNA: TGTGCCAGCAGCCAGAACAGGGGTCAGCCCCAGCATTTT
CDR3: CASSQNRGQPQHF

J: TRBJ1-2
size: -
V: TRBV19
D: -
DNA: TGTGCCAGTAGAAAAGCGGACTCCTATGGCTACACCTTC
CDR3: CASRKADSYGYTF

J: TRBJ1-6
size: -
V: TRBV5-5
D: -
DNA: TGTGCCAGCAGCTCAGGACAGTCCAATTCACCCCTCCACTTT
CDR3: CASSSGQSNSPLHF

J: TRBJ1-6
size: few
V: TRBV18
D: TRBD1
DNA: TGTGCCAGCTCACCAGACCAGGGGGTGTCACCCCTCCACTTT
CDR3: CASSPDQGVSPLHF

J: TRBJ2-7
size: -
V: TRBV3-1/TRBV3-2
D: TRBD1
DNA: TGTGCCAGCAGCTCCGGACAGGGGGCGCCTGAGCAGTACTTC
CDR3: CASSSGQGAPEQYF

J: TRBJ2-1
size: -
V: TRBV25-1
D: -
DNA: TGTGCCAGCAGTGATTTAATCGGGAGCGAGCAGTTCTTC
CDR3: CASSDLIGSEQFF

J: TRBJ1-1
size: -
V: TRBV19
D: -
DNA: TGTGCCAGTAGTAAGGGAGGGGACACTGAAGCTTTCTTT
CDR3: CASSKGGDTEAFF

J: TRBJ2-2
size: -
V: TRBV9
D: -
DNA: TGTGCCAGCAGCGCCGGGAGCGGTCGTGGAACCGGGGAGCTGTTTTTT
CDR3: CASSAGSGRGTGELFF

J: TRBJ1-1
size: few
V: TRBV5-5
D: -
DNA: TGTGCCAGCGGGTCCGGGATGTTCGGGAACACTGAAGCTTTCTTT
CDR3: CASGSGMFGNTEAFF

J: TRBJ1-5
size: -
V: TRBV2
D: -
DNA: TGTGCCAGCAGCCTCGGACAGAACTATCAGCCCCAGCATTTT
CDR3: CASSLGQNYQPQHF

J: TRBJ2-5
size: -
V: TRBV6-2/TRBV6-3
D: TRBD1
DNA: TGTGCCAGCAGTTCCGTCCTCCGGGACAGGGGTGAGACCCAGTACTTC
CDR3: CASSSVLRDRGETQYF

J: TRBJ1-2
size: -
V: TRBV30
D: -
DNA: TGTGCCTGGAGTCCCCCAGGGCCGTATGGCTACACCTTC
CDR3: CAWSPPGPYGYTF

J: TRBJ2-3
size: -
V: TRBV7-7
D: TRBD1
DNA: TGTGCCAGCAGCTTAGAGACAGGGGAGTGTTTAGTGGATACGCAGTATTTT
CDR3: CASSLETGECLVDTQYF

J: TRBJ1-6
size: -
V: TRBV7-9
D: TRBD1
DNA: TGTGCCAGCAGCAGTCCCGGGACAGGGATTAATTCACCCCTCCACTTT
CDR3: CASSSPGTGINSPLHF

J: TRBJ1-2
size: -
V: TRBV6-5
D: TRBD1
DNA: TGTGCCAGCAGTACCTCGTTGGACAGGGGCTATGGCTACACCTTC
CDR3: CASSTSLDRGYGYTF

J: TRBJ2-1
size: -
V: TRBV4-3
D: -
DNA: TGCGCCAGCAGCCAAGATCGTAATGACGGGGAATATTACAATGAGCAGTTCTTC
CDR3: CASSQDRNDGEYYNEQFF

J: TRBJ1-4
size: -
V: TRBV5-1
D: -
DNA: TGCGCCAGCAGCTTGTCGGTGAGGGATGAAAAACTGTTTTTT
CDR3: CASSLSVRDEKLFF

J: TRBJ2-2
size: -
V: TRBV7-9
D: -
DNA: TGTGCCACCGCCTTACAGGGAAGGGAGCTGTTTTTT
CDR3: CATALQGRELFF

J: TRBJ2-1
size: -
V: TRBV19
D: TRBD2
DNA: TGTGCCAGCACAGAGCGGGGGGCCCACAATGAGCAGTTCTTC
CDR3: CASTERGAHNEQFF

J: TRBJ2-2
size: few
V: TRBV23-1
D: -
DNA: TGCGCCAGCAGTCATTTCCTCCCGGACAGATCGAACACCGGGGAGCTGTTTTTT
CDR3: CASSHFLPDRSNTGELFF

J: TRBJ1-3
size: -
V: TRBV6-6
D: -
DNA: TGTGCCAGCAGTCGGGGCAGTGATGGAAACACCATATATTTT
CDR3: CASSRGSDGNTIYF

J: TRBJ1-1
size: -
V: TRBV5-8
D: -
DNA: TGTGCCAGCAGCTTGCAACCAGTGAACACTGAAGCTTTCTTT
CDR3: CASSLQPVNTEAFF